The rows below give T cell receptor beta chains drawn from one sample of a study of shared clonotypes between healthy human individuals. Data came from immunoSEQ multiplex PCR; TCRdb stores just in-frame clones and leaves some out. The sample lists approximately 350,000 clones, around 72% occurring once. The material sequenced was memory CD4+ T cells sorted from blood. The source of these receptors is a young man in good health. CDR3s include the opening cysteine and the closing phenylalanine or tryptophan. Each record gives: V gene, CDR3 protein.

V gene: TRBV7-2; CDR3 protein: CASSPQGNRNQPQHF
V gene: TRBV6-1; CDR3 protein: CASRDSLMGGYTF
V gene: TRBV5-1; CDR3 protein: CASSPTSGDRQSSGANVLTF
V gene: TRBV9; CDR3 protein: CASSRGNTIYF
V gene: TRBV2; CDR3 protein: CASSEGQYYGYTF
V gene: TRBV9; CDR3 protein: CASTTGDTDTQYF
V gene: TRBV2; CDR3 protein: CASRDRGAIGYEQYF
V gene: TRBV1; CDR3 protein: CTSSQESSLGPSSYEQYF
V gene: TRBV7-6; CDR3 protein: CASSSRLPETQYF
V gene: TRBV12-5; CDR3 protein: CASGLSGANVLTF
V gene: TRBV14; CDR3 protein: CASSQFRGELGNEQFF
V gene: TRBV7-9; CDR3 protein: CASSSFPLGSGSSYEQYF
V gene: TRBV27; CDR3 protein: CASSRLAGTYEQYF
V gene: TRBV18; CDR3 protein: CASSPNSGAYNEQFF
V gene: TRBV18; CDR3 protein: CASSPLVGGPSRYEQYF
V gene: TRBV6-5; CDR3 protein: CASREAGSGGELFF
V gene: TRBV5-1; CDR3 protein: CASSLDGRAQETQYF
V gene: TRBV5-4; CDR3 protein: CASSLGTSGSIYEQYF
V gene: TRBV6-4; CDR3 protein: CASYSRAIRAEAFF
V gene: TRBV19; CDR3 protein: CASSISGTTYEQYF
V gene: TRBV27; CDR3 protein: CASNPLGASSQPQHF
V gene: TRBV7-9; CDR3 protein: CASSLRYGAYEQYF
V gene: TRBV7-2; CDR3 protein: CASSSRQGNQPQHF